This T cell receptor (beta chain) appears in the sequencing data of a study of blood T cell repertoires in COVID-19. Study-level information: The United States, Italy and Spain supplied acute and convalescent COVID-19 samples. PBMCs, B-cell-depleted T cells, or T cells provided the cDNA or gDNA that made up the material.

Original processing methods: How many nucleated cells were present was estimated from reference gene primer amplification. Repertoires were generated with immunoSEQ multiplex PCR, while TCRdb's copy carries only in-frame clones and drops some. V, J and clone size are those of that table, while D and trimming were read from the DNA. The table shows some 70,000 clones, with more than 75% occurring only once. The sample was peripheral blood. This receptor was identified in a man between 45 and 60 years old with active COVID-19.

CDR3 in amino acids: CASSQNHGTGYLALHF. The CDR3 DNA reads as TGCGCCAGCAGCCAAAATCACGGGACAGGGTATTTGGCCCTCCACTTT. The chain combines TRBV4-3 with TRBJ1-6; 9 nucleotides line up with TRBD1. The CDR3 is made up of 16 amino acids. Germline trimming cut 2 bases from V and 14 bases from J; bases unmatched to any gene: 13. The germline CDR1 and CDR2 sequences are LGHNA and YSLEER.